This T cell receptor beta chain originates from a study of control samples from healthy donors and cancer patients. The protocol was immunoSEQ multiplex PCR, while the TCRdb copy is restricted to in-frame clones and leaves out a portion. This repertoire includes fewer than 250,000 clones. The CDR3 length is 16 residues. Germline V lookup: CDR1 SGDLS, CDR2 YYNGEE. Trimming removed 2 bases at V and 0 bases at J, with 15 bases between. This receptor was identified in a woman aged 25-40 years in good health. V and J are TRBV9 and TRBJ2-7; D may be TRBD1 (5 bases). Material for sequencing was blood. CDR3 nucleotides: TGTGCCAGCAGCGTGGCCGATCAGGGTAGCTCCTACGAGCAGTACTTC. This translates into CASSVADQGSSYEQYF.